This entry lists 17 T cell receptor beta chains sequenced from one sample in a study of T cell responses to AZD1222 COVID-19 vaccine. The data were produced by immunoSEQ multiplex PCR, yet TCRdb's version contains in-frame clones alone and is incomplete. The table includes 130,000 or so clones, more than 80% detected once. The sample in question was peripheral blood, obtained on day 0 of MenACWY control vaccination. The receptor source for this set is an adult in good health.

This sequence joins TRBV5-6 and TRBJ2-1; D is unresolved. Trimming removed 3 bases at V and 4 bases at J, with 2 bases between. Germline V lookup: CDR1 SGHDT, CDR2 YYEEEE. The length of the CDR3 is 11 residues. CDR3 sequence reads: CASSSYNEQFF. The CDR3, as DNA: TGTGCCAGCAGCTCTTACAATGAGCAGTTCTTC.

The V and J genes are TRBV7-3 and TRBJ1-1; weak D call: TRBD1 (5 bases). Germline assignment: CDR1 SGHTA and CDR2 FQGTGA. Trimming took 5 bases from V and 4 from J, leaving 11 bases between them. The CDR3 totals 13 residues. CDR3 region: CASSPGQITEAFF. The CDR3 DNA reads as TGTGCCAGCAGCCCAGGACAAATCACTGAAGCTTTCTTT. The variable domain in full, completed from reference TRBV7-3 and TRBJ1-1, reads GAGVSQTPSNKVTEKGKYVELRCDPISGHTALYWYRQSLGQGPEFLIYFQGTGAADDSGLPNDRFFAVRPEGSVSTLKIQRTERGDSAVYLCASSPGQITEAFFGQGTRLTVV.

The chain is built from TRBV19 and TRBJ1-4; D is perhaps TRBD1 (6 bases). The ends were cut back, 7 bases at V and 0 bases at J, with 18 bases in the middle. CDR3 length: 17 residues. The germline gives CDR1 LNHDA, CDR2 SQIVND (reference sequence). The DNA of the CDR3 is TGTGCCAGTACCTTCGACGGCGGGGGGCCAACTAATGAAAAACTGTTTTTT. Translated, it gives CASTFDGGGPTNEKLFF. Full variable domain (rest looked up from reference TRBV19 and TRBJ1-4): DGGITQSPKYLFRKEGQNVTLSCEQNLNHDAMYWYRQDPGQGLRLIYYSQIVNDFQKGDIAEGYSVSREKKESFPLTVTSAQKNPTAFYLCASTFDGGGPTNEKLFFGSGTQLSVL.

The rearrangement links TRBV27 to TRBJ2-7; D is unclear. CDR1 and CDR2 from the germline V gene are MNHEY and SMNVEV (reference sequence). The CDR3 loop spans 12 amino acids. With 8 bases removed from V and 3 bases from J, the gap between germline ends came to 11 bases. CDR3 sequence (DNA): TGTGCCAGCGGAAACTTCTACTACGAGCAGTACTTC. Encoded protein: CASGNFYYEQYF.

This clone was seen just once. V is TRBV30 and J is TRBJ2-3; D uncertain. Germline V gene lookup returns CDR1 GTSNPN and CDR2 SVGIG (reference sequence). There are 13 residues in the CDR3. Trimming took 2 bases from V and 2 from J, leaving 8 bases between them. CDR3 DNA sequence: TGTGCCTGGAGTTTTTGGTCCACAGATACGCAGTATTTT. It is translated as CAWSFWSTDTQYF.

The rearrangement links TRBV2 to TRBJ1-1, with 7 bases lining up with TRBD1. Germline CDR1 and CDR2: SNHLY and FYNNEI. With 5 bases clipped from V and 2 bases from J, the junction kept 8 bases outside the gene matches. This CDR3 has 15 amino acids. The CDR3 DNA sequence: TGTGCCAGCAGTCGGGGGACAGATCCTAACACTGAAGCTTTCTTT. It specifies CASSRGTDPNTEAFF.

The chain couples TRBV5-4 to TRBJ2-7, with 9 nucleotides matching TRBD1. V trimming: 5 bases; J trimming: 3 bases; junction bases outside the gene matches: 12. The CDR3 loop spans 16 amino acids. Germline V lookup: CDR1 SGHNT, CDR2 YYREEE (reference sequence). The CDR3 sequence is CASSSRDRVSNYEQYF. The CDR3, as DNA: TGTGCCAGCAGTTCAAGGGACAGGGTCTCGAACTACGAGCAGTACTTC.

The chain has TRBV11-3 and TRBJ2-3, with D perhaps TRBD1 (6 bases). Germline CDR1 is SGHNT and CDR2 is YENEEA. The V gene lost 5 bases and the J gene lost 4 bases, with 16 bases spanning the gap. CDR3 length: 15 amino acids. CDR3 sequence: CASSLTGLISDTQYF. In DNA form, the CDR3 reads TGTGCCAGCAGCCTCACAGGGCTTATATCAGATACGCAGTATTTT.

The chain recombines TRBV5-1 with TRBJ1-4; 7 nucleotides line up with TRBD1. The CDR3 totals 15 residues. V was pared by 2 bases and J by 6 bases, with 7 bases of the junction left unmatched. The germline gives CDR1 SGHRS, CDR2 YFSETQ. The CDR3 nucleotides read TGCGCCAGCAGCTTTCCAGGGGGTCCGGATGAAAAACTGTTTTTT. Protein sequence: CASSFPGGPDEKLFF.

The CDR3 DNA sequence: TGTGCCATCAGTTCCTCCCCCCGTGTCGAGGGGAATTCACCCCTCCACTTT. Residues: CAISSSPRVEGNSPLHF. This chain links TRBV10-3 with TRBJ1-6; TRBD1 is a possible D gene (5 bases). The CDR3 loop spans 17 amino acids. CDR1 ENHRY and CDR2 SYGVKD come from the germline V gene. Trimming took 5 bases from V and 7 from J, leaving 21 bases between them.

The CDR3 DNA follows: TGTGCCAGCAGTAACCCCCAGCGGGTCTTTAGCACAGATACGCAGTATTTT. It translates to CASSNPQRVFSTDTQYF. V usage is TRBV21-1 and J usage is TRBJ2-3; no check of the table's D call, TRBD2, against the DNA was made. TRBV21-1 is described as a pseudogene. CDR3 length: 17 amino acids.

The CDR3 here is CASSRGQVDGYTF. The CDR3 bases are TGTGCCAGCAGCCGAGGACAGGTTGATGGCTACACCTTC. V usage is TRBV7-2 and J usage is TRBJ1-2; 7 bases are a match to TRBD1. Germline CDR1 SGHTA, CDR2 FQGNSA. The trim removed 5 bases at V and 6 bases at J, leaving 6 bases unmatched. CDR3 length equals 13 residues.

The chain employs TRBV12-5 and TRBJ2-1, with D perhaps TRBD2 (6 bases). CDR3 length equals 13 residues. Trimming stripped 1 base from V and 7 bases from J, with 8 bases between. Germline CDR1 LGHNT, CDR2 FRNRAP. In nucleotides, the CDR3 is TGTGCTAGTGGTTTGGCGGGACTTAATGAGCAGTTCTTC. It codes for CASGLAGLNEQFF.

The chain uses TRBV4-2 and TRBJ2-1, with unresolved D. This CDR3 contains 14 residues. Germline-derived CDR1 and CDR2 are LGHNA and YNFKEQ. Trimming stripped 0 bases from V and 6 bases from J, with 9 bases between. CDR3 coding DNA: TGTGCCAGCAGCCAAGACCCGGCCACCAATGAGCAGTTCTTC. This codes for CASSQDPATNEQFF.

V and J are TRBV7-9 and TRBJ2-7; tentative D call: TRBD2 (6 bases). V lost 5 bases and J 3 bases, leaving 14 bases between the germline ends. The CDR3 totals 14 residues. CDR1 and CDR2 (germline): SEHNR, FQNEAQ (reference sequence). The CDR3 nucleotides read TGTGCCAGCAGCCCAGGGAGGCCGTACTACGAGCAGTACTTC. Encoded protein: CASSPGRPYYEQYF.

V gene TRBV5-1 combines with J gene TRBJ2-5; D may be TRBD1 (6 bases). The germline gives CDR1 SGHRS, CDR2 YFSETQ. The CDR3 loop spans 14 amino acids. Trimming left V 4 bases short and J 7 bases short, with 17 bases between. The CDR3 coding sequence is TGCGCCAGCAGCCCCGGACAGACGGCCGGGACCCAGTACTTC. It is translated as CASSPGQTAGTQYF. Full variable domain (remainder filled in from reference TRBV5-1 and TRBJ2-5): KAGVTQTPRYLIKTRGQQVTLSCSPISGHRSVSWYQQTPGQGLQFLFEYFSETQRNKGNFPGRFSGRQFSNSRSEMNVSTLELGDSALYLCASSPGQTAGTQYFGPGTRLLVL.

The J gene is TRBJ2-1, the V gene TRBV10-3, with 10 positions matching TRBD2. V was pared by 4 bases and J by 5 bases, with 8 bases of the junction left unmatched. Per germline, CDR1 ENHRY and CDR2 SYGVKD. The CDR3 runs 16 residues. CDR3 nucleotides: TGTGCCATCAGTGCTAGCGGGAGAAACCTTAACAATGAGCAGTTCTTC. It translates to CAISASGRNLNNEQFF.